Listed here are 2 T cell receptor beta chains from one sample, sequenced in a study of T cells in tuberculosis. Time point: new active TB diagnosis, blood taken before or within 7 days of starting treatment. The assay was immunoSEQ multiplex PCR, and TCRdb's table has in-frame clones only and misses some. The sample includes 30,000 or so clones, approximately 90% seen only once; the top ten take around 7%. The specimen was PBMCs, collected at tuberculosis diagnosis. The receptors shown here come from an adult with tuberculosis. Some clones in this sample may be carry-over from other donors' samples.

The CDR3 here is CASSPQGVEAFF. In nucleotides, the CDR3 is TGTGCCAGCAGCCCACAGGGGGTTGAAGCTTTCTTT. The rearrangement joins TRBV7-9 to TRBJ1-1; TRBD1 agrees at 8 bases. Trimming took 5 bases from V and 7 from J; bases not matched to a gene: 3. This CDR3 is 12 amino acids long. Germline V CDR1 and CDR2: SEHNR, FQNEAQ (reference sequence).

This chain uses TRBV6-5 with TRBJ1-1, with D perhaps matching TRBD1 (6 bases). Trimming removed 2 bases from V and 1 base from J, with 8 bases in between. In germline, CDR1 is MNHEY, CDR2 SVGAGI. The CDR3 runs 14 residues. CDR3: CASSYGTPNTEAFF. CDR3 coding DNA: TGTGCCAGCAGTTACGGGACACCGAACACTGAAGCTTTCTTT.